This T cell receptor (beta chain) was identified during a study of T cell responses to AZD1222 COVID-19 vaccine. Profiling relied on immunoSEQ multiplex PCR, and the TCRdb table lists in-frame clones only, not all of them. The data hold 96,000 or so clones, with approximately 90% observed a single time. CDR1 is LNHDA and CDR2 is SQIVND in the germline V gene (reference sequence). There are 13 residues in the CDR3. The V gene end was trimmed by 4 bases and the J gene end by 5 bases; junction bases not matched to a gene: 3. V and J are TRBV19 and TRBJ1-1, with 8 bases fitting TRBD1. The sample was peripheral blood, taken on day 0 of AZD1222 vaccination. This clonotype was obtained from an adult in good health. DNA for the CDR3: TGTGCCAGTAGTAACCAGGGGGCTACTGAAGCTTTCTTT. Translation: CASSNQGATEAFF.